The source of this T cell receptor (beta chain) is a study of control samples from healthy donors and cancer patients. Trimming took off 0 bases at V and 5 bases at J, with 17 bases between the two ends. The CDR3 has 16 residues. Germline CDR1 and CDR2: SGHRS and YFSETQ. Sequencing used immunoSEQ multiplex PCR; TCRdb keeps in-frame clones, though not all of them. This sample has about 100,000 clones, with more than 90% found just once. The clonotype originates from a human donor in good health. The donor label of this sample is uncertain. The sequenced sample consisted of blood. This sequence joins TRBV5-1 and TRBJ2-5, with D perhaps matching TRBD2 (7 bases). For the CDR3, the DNA is TGCGCCAGCAGCTTGGAAAGAGGGGGAGGGAAGGAGACCCAGTACTTC. This gives the protein CASSLERGGGKETQYF.